This TCR beta chain derives from a study of cytomegalovirus exposure and HLA in healthy donors. Study-level findings and limits: Reportedly, TCR beta sequences accurately predicted HLA-A and HLA-B alleles in most subjects.

This CDR3 has 15 amino acids. The V segment lost 4 bases and the J segment 2 bases; nucleotides outside the gene matches: 3. Germline lookup yields CDR1 SGHRS and CDR2 YFSETQ. Researchers ran the PCR with 60 Vbeta and 13 Jbeta primers. Produced via immunoSEQ multiplex PCR; TCRdb's table is partial and in-frame only. The sample records approximately 110,000 clones, around 77% being singletons. A word on this clone: The antigen remains unidentified.

This TCR was sampled from a woman in her forties in good health and CMV-seropositive. The sample was PBMCs. This sequence joins TRBV5-1 and TRBJ2-7; 13 nucleotides agree with TRBD2. The CDR3 here is CASSATSGRTYEQYF. Written as DNA, the CDR3 is TGCGCCAGCAGCGCGACTAGCGGGAGGACCTACGAGCAGTACTTC.